A selection of T cell receptor beta chains follows, all from one sample in a study of blood T cell dynamics during melanoma immunotherapy. Produced via immunoSEQ multiplex PCR; TCRdb's table is partial and in-frame only. Of fewer than 11,000 clones detected, about 87% appear once; the ten largest clones hold around 10%. The sample was blood, taken from a patient treated with checkpoint blockade. These receptors originate from a human donor with melanoma. Each CDR3 is given with its conserved first and last residue. A D gene is named only where the DNA matches it firmly. Size is stated for part of the rows, as once, few or many counts, or as a class when the clone is expanded.

v_call	clone_size	j_call	d_call	cdr3_aa	cdr3_nt
TRBV5-1	-	TRBJ2-3	TRBD1	CASSFDRATDTQYF	TGCGCCAGCAGCTTCGACAGGGCAACAGATACGCAGTATTTT
TRBV2	-	TRBJ1-5	-	CASVGDSNQPQHF	TGTGCCAGCGTCGGTGACAGCAATCAGCCCCAGCATTTT
TRBV7-8	-	TRBJ2-5	TRBD1	CASSPKGDRVRETQYF	TGTGCCAGCAGCCCGAAGGGAGACAGGGTGAGGGAGACCCAGTACTTC
TRBV10-3	once	TRBJ2-2	-	CAVRRGTNTGELFF	TGTGCCGTGCGTAGGGGTACCAACACCGGGGAGCTGTTTTTT
TRBV7-3	-	TRBJ1-1	TRBD1	CASSLWDGQGARNTEAFF	TGTGCCAGCAGCCTATGGGACGGACAGGGGGCAAGGAACACTGAAGCTTTCTTT
TRBV2	-	TRBJ2-5	-	CASKFGGGAETQYF	TGTGCCAGCAAATTTGGAGGGGGCGCGGAGACCCAGTACTTC
TRBV5-8	-	TRBJ1-5	-	CASSLQGFSNQPQHF	TGTGCCAGCAGTTTACAGGGTTTCAGCAATCAGCCCCAGCATTTT
TRBV5-6	-	TRBJ2-2	-	CASSFEGLAYGGELFF	TGTGCCAGCAGCTTCGAGGGACTGGCTTATGGCGGGGAGCTGTTTTTT
TRBV7-2	-	TRBJ1-6	-	CASSLALRGPLHF	TGTGCCAGCAGCTTAGCCCTGAGAGGGCCCCTCCACTTT
TRBV7-6	-	TRBJ2-2	TRBD1	CASSKTGGPNTGELFF	TGTGCCAGCAGCAAGACAGGGGGACCGAACACCGGGGAGCTGTTTTTT
TRBV7-6	-	TRBJ2-3	TRBD2	CASTLLAGNIDTQYF	TGTGCCAGCACCCTACTAGCGGGAAATATTGATACGCAGTATTTT
TRBV7-9	-	TRBJ2-3	-	CASSFWDPLTGDTQYF	TGTGCCAGCAGCTTTTGGGACCCACTCACTGGGGATACGCAGTATTTT
TRBV5-4	-	TRBJ1-2	-	CASSWLGTAGGYTF	TGTGCCAGCAGCTGGCTAGGGACCGCTGGAGGCTACACCTTC
TRBV10-3	-	TRBJ1-2	TRBD1	CAIRGTGDGYTF	TGTGCCATCAGAGGGACAGGGGATGGCTACACCTTC
TRBV19	-	TRBJ2-7	TRBD1	CASSIGPGQSSSRYF	TGTGCCAGTAGTATAGGACCGGGACAGTCGTCCAGTAGGTACTTC
TRBV6-1	large	TRBJ1-5	-	CASSEGEGTGNQPQHF	TGTGCCAGCAGTGAAGGGGAGGGGACGGGCAATCAGCCCCAGCATTTT